This T cell receptor beta chain originates from a study of molecular identifiers for immune sequencing clone quantification. Across the study: Replicates involved a five-way split of RNA from approximately 20,000 or 100,000 naive CD8 cells, with sequencing of four.

There are a few counts of this clonotype. Its cognate antigen is unknown. Naive CD8 T cells were picked out by sorting for CD8+CD4-CCR7+CD45RA+. Trimming cost V 7 bases and J 0 bases, with 10 bases left between them. The CDR3 runs to 14 residues. Points from the study as a whole: Clones above 20 RNA copies held over 97% of effector molecules, under 1% in naive cells.

Previously reported methods and listed TCR primers produced the bulk TCR libraries. MiXCR was run by TCRdb on the PCR reads, yielding one entry per CDR3 protein. Of about 510,000 distinct CDR3 sequences listed, around 23% are singletons. The clonotype was recovered from a human donor in good health. Some libraries in this study had Jurkat cell RNA spiked in. This chain uses TRBV12-3 or TRBV12-4 with TRBJ1-3; D unclear. Sequencing was carried out using naive CD8+ T cells from blood, with Jurkat cell RNA spiked in. The subset was: FACS-sorted CD8+CD4-CCR7+CD45RA+ naive T cells. The CDR3: CASNGPNSGNTIYF. The CDR3 nucleotides are TGTGCCAGCAATGGACCCAACTCTGGAAACACCATATATTTT.